This TCR beta chain was recorded in a study of blood T cells in healthy people across ages. Study-level results: Observed TCR beta diversity per million T cells went down as age went up. This fall followed a roughly linear course with age. With donor CMV status unknown, expanded clonotype changes were possibly confounded.

Together with a sample-barcoded 5' primer, a J-beta primer mix was included in a second PCR lasting roughly 7 to 11 cycles. Each CDR3 protein gets one entry after TCRdb re-called the 5' RACE reads with MiXCR. The repertoire holds 780,000 or so distinct CDR3 sequences, with roughly 50% as singletons. Germline V gene sequence: CDR1 SQVTM, CDR2 ANQGSEA. The V and J ends lost 0 bases and 14 bases respectively, with 15 bases between them. CDR3 length: 12 residues. Isolated PBMCs totaled at least 7 million in each sample. Details on this clonotype: No antigen is known for it.

The origin of this receptor is a man aged 80 or over in good health. The chain employs TRBV29-1 and TRBJ2-3; the D gene is possibly TRBD2 (6 bases). The sequencing input was blood. CDR3 loop: CSVEEGGAHAYF. The CDR3 DNA follows: TGCAGCGTTGAAGAAGGAGGGGCGCACGCGTATTTT.